One and the same sample provided the 25 T cell receptor beta chains below, sequenced in a study of blood T cells in healthy people across ages. The authors ran a second PCR of about 6 to 11 cycles using a sample-barcoded 5' primer and a J-beta primer mix. Each CDR3 protein gets one entry after TCRdb re-called the 5' RACE reads with MiXCR. Of some 710,000 distinct CDR3 sequences listed, 20% to 25% are singletons. Sequenced input: blood. Source of these receptors: a man between 65 and 85 years old in good health.

This clonotype appeared a few times. The chain joins TRBV7-6 to TRBJ2-3; D is possibly TRBD1 or TRBD2 (5 bases each). CDR1 and CDR2 from the germline V gene are SGHVS and FNYEAQ. The CDR3 is made up of 15 amino acids. The V and J ends lost 3 bases and 2 bases respectively, with 12 bases between them. The DNA of the CDR3 is TGTGCCAGCAGCTTCAGGGACCGATACACAGATACGCAGTATTTT. It codes for CASSFRDRYTDTQYF. Supplemented by reference TRBV7-6 and TRBJ2-3, the full variable domain reads GAGVSQSPRYKVTKRGQDVALRCDPISGHVSLYWYRQALGQGPEFLTYFNYEAQQDKSGLPNDRFSAERPEGSISTLTIQRTEQRDSAMYRCASSFRDRYTDTQYFGPGTRLTVL.

The chain recombines TRBV13 with TRBJ2-1; no firm D call. The assigned J gene may be wrong: the sequence end matches TRBJ2-7 better. The germline CDR1 and CDR2 sequences are PRHDT and FYEKMQ (reference sequence). This CDR3 region has 15 residues. As DNA, the CDR3 is TGTGCCAGCAGCTTAGGGTCCCTCGGCCCCTACGAGCAGTACTTC. As protein: CASSLGSLGPYEQYF.

About this clonotype itself: The junction does not match germline at one end; this may be a read error. The chain uses TRBV4-3 and TRBJ1-6; 10 bases align to TRBD1. CDR1 LGHNA and CDR2 YSLEER come from the germline V gene. The CDR3 has 17 residues. CDR3 nucleotides: TGCGCCAGCAGCCAAGGAATGACAGGGGGCGCTAATCCACCCCTCCACTTT. Translating gives CASSQGMTGGANPPLHF.

There are a few counts of this clonotype. The CDR3 loop is CASRSGTSTETQYF. The CDR3 DNA reads as TGTGCCAGCAGATCCGGGACTAGTACGGAGACCCAGTACTTC. The chain carries TRBV6-6 and TRBJ2-5; TRBD2 agrees at 8 bases. The CDR3 consists of 14 residues. CDR1 MNHNY and CDR2 SVGAGI come from the germline V gene (reference sequence). V lost 6 bases to trimming and J lost 5 bases; unmatched junction nucleotides: 8.

This clonotype was recorded a few times. The V call is TRBV2, the J call TRBJ2-3, with TRBD2 identical over 7 bases. This CDR3 comprises 14 residues. Trimming removed 8 bases from V and 0 bases from J; junction bases left unmatched: 5. Germline assignment: CDR1 SNHLY and CDR2 FYNNEI. DNA of the CDR3: TGTGCCAGCCAGGCGCGGGAGAGCACAGATACGCAGTATTTT. This translates into CASQARESTDTQYF.

The chain employs TRBV20-1 and TRBJ1-2; possibly TRBD1 for D (5 bases). Trimming took 4 bases from V and 0 from J, leaving 9 bases between them. The CDR3 has 13 amino acids. CDR1 is DFQATT, CDR2 SNEGSKA, per germline (reference sequence). DNA of the CDR3: TGCAGTGCTACGGACACCTCTAACTATGGCTACACCTTC. Translating it yields CSATDTSNYGYTF.

At least ten counts were recorded for this clonotype. The gene calls are TRBV12-3 or TRBV12-4 and TRBJ1-1, with 7 bases matching TRBD1. The CDR3 is 13 amino acids. V dropped 6 bases and J dropped 0; count of bases not matched to a gene: 1. CDR3 sequence (DNA): TGTGCCAGCAGGACAGGGATGAACACTGAAGCTTTCTTT. This gives the protein CASRTGMNTEAFF.

The V gene is TRBV25-1, the J gene TRBJ1-1; TRBD1 matches 9 bases. The V gene end was trimmed by 7 bases and the J gene end by 1 base; junction bases not matched to a gene: 7. The length of the CDR3 is 15 residues. CDR1 and CDR2 (germline): MGHDK, SYGVNS. The CDR3 coding sequence is TGTGCCAGCACCACCTCGGGACAGGGGAACACTGAAGCTTTCTTT. Encoded protein: CASTTSGQGNTEAFF.

This clonotype came up a few times. The chain employs TRBV9 and TRBJ1-3, with unresolved D. CDR3 length: 14 residues. Germline assignment: CDR1 SGDLS and CDR2 YYNGEE. Trimming removed 3 bases from V and 5 bases from J, with 12 bases in between. This CDR3 reads CASSADTMRNTIYF. The CDR3 coding sequence is TGTGCCAGCAGCGCCGACACGATGAGAAACACCATATATTTT.

This chain joins TRBV10-2 and TRBJ1-2; D not certain. The CDR3 has 14 residues. Trimming shortened V by 2 bases and J by 5 bases, and 12 bases separated the two germline ends. Germline assignment: CDR1 WSHSY and CDR2 SAAADI. The CDR3 region has the DNA TGCGCCAGCAGTGAGGGGGAGACCAGATATGGCTACACCTTC. It is translated as CASSEGETRYGYTF.

This clonotype was found a few times. The V and J genes are TRBV9 and TRBJ2-6; D remains unclear. V was clipped by 4 bases and J by 4 bases, with 6 bases between them. Germline V gene data show CDR1 as SGDLS and CDR2 as YYNGEE. This CDR3 comprises 13 residues. The CDR3 sequence is CASSTLGANVLTF. As DNA, the CDR3 is TGTGCCAGCAGCACCCTGGGGGCCAACGTCCTGACTTTC.

The chain has TRBV20-1 and TRBJ2-7; TRBD2 is a possible D gene (6 bases). Germline-derived CDR1 and CDR2 are DFQATT and SNEGSKA (reference sequence). V lost 0 bases and J lost 6, with 15 bases in between. The CDR3 is made up of 14 amino acids. Written as DNA, the CDR3 is TGCAGTGCTAGAGACCGGGACTCCACTTCCGAGCAGTACTTC. It is translated as CSARDRDSTSEQYF.

This clonotype has only a few counts. DNA for the CDR3: TGCGCCAGCAGCTTTAATTTAAGAGGCAAAAACATTCAGTACTTC. Protein product: CASSFNLRGKNIQYF. The chain combines TRBV5-1 with TRBJ2-4; D unresolved. Germline values: CDR1 SGHRS, CDR2 YFSETQ. This CDR3 is built from 15 residues. Trimming left V 2 bases short and J 3 bases short, with 12 bases between. Drawing the rest from reference TRBV5-1 and TRBJ2-4, the complete variable domain is KAGVTQTPRYLIKTRGQQVTLSCSPISGHRSVSWYQQTPGQGLQFLFEYFSETQRNKGNFPGRFSGRQFSNSRSEMNVSTLELGDSALYLCASSFNLRGKNIQYFGAGTRLSVL.

This clonotype appeared a few times. The V gene is TRBV7-2, the J gene TRBJ2-3; D unresolved. The CDR3 sequence is 11 residues long. V was clipped by 5 bases and J by 9 bases, with 9 bases between them. Germline V lookup: CDR1 SGHTA, CDR2 FQGNSA. CDR3 protein: CASSPLSTQYF. DNA of the CDR3: TGTGCCAGCAGCCCCCTCTCGACGCAGTATTTT.

For the CDR3, the DNA is TGTGCCAGCAGCGCCGTGAGCTCCTACAATGAGCAGTTCTTC. It translates to CASSAVSSYNEQFF. This chain uses TRBV2 with TRBJ2-1; no reliable D call. The CDR3 runs 14 residues. The V end was cut by 6 bases, the J end by 0 bases, with 9 bases between. Germline V lookup: CDR1 SNHLY, CDR2 FYNNEI.

This clonotype was seen only a few times. This sequence joins TRBV29-1 and TRBJ1-1; D call uncertain. This CDR3 has 14 residues. Deletions cut 6 bases from V and 1 base from J, with 15 bases between. CDR1 is SQVTM and CDR2 is ANQGSEA in the germline V gene. The chain's CDR3 is CSVPAGSTNTEAFF. The CDR3 coding sequence is TGCAGCGTCCCCGCGGGCAGCACGAACACTGAAGCTTTCTTT.

The genes are TRBV9 and TRBJ2-1; unclear D gene. The V gene lost 2 bases and the J gene lost 5 bases, with 5 bases spanning the gap. CDR3 size: 12 residues. CDR1 SGDLS and CDR2 YYNGEE come from the germline V gene. DNA for the CDR3: TGTGCCAGCAGCGTCCAGAACAATGAGCAGTTCTTC. Its protein product is CASSVQNNEQFF.

This chain links TRBV29-1 with TRBJ2-7; D is uncertain. The CDR3 covers 13 residues. Germline-derived CDR1 and CDR2 are SQVTM and ANQGSEA. V lost 4 bases and J lost 2, with 12 bases in between. The CDR3 loop reads CSVVWAETYEQYF. The CDR3 DNA is TGCAGCGTTGTCTGGGCGGAAACCTACGAGCAGTACTTC.

This clonotype was seen more than once but under ten times. The CDR3 sequence: CASSPRTGTTGELFF. For the CDR3, the DNA is TGCGCCAGCAGCCCCAGGACAGGGACCACCGGGGAGCTGTTTTTT. The chain couples TRBV10-1 to TRBJ2-2; 8 nucleotides line up with TRBD1. CDR3 length: 15 residues. The ends lost 6 bases at V and 4 bases at J; junction bases unmatched: 7. Germline V gene lookup returns CDR1 WNHNN and CDR2 SYGVQD (reference sequence).

This clonotype was counted only a few times. This sequence joins TRBV5-1 and TRBJ1-1; D ambiguous. The V and J ends lost 0 bases and 10 bases respectively, with 19 bases between them. This CDR3 region has 15 residues. Per the germline V gene, CDR1 is SGHRS and CDR2 is YFSETQ. The DNA of the CDR3 is TGCGCCAGCAGCTTGGGGGCTTCGGCGAGACGGGGAGCTTTCTTT. Amino acids: CASSLGASARRGAFF.

This clonotype was seen only a few times. The chain uses TRBV12-3 or TRBV12-4 and TRBJ1-5; 8 bases align to TRBD1. The CDR3 has 15 residues. The junction had 3 bases not matched to a gene; V was cut back by 5 bases and J by 0 bases. The CDR3: CASSRDRSSNQPQHF. The CDR3 DNA sequence: TGTGCCAGCAGTAGGGACAGGAGTAGCAATCAGCCCCAGCATTTT.

This rearrangement joins TRBV5-1 to TRBJ2-1, with 7 bases lining up with TRBD1. Losses at the gene ends were 5 bases for V and 5 bases for J; bases not matched to a gene: 13. The CDR3 length is 16 residues. Germline CDR1 and CDR2: SGHRS and YFSETQ. CDR3 protein: CASSPGHGTEHNEQFF. The CDR3 DNA reads as TGCGCCAGCAGTCCTGGTCATGGGACAGAACACAATGAGCAGTTCTTC.

This clonotype was detected a few times. The chain uses TRBV18 and TRBJ2-7; the match to TRBD1 covers 8 bases. This CDR3 is built from 14 residues. The germline CDR1 and CDR2 sequences are KGHSH and LQKENI. The V segment lost 1 base and the J segment 9 bases; nucleotides outside the gene matches: 8. The CDR3 bases are TGTGCCAGCTCACCACGGGAGACAGGGGTTCGGCAGTACTTC. Translating it yields CASSPRETGVRQYF. Combining the CDR3 with reference TRBV18 and TRBJ2-7 gives the whole variable domain NAGVMQNPRHLVRRRGQEARLRCSPMKGHSHVYWYRQLPEEGLKFMVYLQKENIIDESGMPKERFSAEFPKEGPSILRIQQVVRGDSAAYFCASSPRETGVRQYFGPGTRLTVT.

There are a few counts of this clonotype. The V gene is TRBV5-6, the J gene TRBJ2-3, with D hard to call. The CDR3 totals 15 residues. The V end lost 4 bases, the J end lost 0 bases, and 12 bases lay between the germline ends. CDR1 is SGHDT and CDR2 is YYEEEE in the germline V gene. The DNA of the CDR3 is TGTGCCAGCAGCCTCCGACTGACTAGCACAGATACGCAGTATTTT. Protein: CASSLRLTSTDTQYF.

CDR3 region: CASSWGQLRSYEQYF. The CDR3 DNA reads TGCGCCAGCAGCTGGGGACAGCTCCGCTCCTACGAGCAGTACTTC. The V and J genes are TRBV5-1 and TRBJ2-7, with 7 bases that match TRBD1. CDR1 is SGHRS and CDR2 is YFSETQ in the germline V gene. CDR3 length: 15 residues. The V segment lost 3 bases and the J segment 0 bases; nucleotides outside the gene matches: 6.